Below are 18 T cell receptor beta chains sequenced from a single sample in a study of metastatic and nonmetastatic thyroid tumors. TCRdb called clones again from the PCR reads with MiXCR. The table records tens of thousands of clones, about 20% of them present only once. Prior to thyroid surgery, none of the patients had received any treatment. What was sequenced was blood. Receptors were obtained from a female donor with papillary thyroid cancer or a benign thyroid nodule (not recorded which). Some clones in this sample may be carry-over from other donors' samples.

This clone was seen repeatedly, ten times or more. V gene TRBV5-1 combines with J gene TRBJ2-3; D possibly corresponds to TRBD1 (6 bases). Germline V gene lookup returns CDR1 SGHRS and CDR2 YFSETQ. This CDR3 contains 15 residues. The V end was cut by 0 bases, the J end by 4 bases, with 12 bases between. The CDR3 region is CASSLEGRGADTQYF. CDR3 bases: TGCGCCAGCAGCTTGGAGGGCAGGGGCGCAGATACGCAGTATTTT.

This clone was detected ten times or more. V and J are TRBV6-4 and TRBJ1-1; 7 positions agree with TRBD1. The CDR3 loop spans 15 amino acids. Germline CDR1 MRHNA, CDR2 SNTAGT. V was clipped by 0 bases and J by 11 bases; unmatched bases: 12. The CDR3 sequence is CASSDSTAGGAEAFF. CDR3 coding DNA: TGTGCCAGCAGTGACTCAACAGCAGGGGGGGCAGAGGCTTTCTTT.

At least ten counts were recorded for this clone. CDR3 DNA: TGTGCCAGTACCCGGGGGGGCGATTACGAGCAGTACTTC. It is translated as CASTRGGDYEQYF. The chain joins TRBV19 to TRBJ2-7, with 8 bases fitting TRBD2. The CDR3 is 13 amino acids. Trimming removed 7 bases from V and 4 bases from J; junction bases left unmatched: 6. The germline gives CDR1 LNHDA, CDR2 SQIVND (reference sequence).

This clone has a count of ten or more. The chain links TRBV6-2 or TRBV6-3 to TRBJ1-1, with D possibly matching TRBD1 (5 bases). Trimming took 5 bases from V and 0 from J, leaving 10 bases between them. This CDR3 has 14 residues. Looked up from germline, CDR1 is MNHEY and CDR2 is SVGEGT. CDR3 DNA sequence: TGTGCCAGCAGTCCGGACACCTTGAACACTGAAGCTTTCTTT. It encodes CASSPDTLNTEAFF.

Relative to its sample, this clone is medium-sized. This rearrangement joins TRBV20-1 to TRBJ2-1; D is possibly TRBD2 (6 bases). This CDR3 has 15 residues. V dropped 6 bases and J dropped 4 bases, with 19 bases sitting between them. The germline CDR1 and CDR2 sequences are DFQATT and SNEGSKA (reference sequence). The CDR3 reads CSASWAALAYNEQFF. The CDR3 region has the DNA TGCAGTGCCTCTTGGGCTGCACTAGCTTACAATGAGCAGTTCTTC.

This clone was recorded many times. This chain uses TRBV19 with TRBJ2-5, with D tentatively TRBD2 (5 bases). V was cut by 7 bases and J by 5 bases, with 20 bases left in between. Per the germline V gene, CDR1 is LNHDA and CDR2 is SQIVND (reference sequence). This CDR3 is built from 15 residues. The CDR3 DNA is TGTGCCAGTACCCTGGACTCCCGAGGGATGGAGACCCAGTACTTC. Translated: CASTLDSRGMETQYF.

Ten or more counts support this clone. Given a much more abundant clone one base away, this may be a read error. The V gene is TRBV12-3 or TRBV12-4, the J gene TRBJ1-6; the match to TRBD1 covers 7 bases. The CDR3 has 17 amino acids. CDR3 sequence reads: CASSPPGQKRYNSPLHF. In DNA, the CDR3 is TGCGCCAGCAGTCCACCGGGACAGAAAAGATATAATTCACCCCTCCACTTT.

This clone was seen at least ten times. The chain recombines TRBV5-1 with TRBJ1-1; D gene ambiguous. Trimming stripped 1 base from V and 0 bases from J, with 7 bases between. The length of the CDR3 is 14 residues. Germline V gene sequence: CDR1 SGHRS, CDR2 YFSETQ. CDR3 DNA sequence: TGCGCCAGCAGCTTGTCCGGGCTGAACACTGAAGCTTTCTTT. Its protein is CASSLSGLNTEAFF.

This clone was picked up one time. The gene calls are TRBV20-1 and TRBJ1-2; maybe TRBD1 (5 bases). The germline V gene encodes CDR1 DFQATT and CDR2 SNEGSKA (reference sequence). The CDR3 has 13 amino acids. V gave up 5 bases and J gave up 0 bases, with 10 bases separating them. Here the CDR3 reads CSAYRRANYGYTF. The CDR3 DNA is TGCAGTGCTTACAGGAGAGCTAACTATGGCTACACCTTC.

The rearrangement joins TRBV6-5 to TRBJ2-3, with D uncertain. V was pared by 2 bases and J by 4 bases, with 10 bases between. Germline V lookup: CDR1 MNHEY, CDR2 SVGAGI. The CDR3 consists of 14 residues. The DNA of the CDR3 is TGTGCCAGCAGTTACGGTCAGGTGGCAGATACGCAGTATTTT. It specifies CASSYGQVADTQYF.

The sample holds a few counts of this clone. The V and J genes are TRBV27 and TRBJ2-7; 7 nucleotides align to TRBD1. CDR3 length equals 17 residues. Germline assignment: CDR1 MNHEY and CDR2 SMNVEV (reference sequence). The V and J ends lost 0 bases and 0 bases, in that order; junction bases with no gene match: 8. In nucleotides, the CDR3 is TGTGCCAGCAGTTTATCGGTAGGGACAGCAAGCTCCTACGAGCAGTACTTC. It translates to CASSLSVGTASSYEQYF.

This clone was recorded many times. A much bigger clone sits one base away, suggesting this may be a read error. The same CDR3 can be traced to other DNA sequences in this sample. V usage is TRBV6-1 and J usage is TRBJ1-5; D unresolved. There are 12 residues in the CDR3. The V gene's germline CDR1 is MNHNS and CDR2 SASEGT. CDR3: CASSEGWQPQHF. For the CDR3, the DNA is TGTGCTAGCAGTGAAGGGTGGCAGCCCCAGCATTTT.

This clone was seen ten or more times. CDR3 in amino acids: CASSILGTNTGELFF. CDR3 nucleotides: TGTGCCAGTAGTATTTTGGGAACGAACACCGGGGAGCTGTTTTTT. The V and J genes are TRBV19 and TRBJ2-2; the D is unclear. Germline CDR1 LNHDA, CDR2 SQIVND (reference sequence). The CDR3 is made up of 15 amino acids. The V and J ends lost 3 bases and 0 bases respectively, with 8 bases between them.

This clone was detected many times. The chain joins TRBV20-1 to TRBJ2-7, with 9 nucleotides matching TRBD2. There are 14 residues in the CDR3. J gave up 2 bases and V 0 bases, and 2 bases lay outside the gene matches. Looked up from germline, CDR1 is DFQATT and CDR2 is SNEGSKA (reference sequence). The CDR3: CSARDERGAYEQYF. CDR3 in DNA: TGCAGTGCTAGAGATGAGCGGGGGGCCTACGAGCAGTACTTC.

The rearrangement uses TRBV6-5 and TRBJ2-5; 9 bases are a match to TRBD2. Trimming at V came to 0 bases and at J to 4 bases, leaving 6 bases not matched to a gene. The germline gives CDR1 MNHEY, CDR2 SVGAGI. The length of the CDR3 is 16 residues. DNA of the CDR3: TGTGCCAGCAGTTACTCTAGCGGGGGAGGAGGAGAGACCCAGTACTTC. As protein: CASSYSSGGGGETQYF.

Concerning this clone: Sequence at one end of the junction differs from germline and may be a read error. CDR3 in amino acids: CATSEWQNYAYTF. The DNA of the CDR3 is TGTGCCACCAGTGAATGGCAAAACTATGCCTACACCTTC. The chain joins TRBV6-1 to TRBJ1-2; the D is unclear. Germline-derived CDR1 and CDR2 are MNHNS and SASEGT. This CDR3 has 13 residues.

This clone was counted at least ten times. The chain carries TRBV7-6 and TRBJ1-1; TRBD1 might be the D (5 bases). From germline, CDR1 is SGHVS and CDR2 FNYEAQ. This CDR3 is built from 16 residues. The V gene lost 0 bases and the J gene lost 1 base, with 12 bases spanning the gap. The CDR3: CASSLAGVRTNTEAFF. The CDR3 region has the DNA TGTGCCAGCAGCTTAGCGGGGGTACGGACGAACACTGAAGCTTTCTTT.

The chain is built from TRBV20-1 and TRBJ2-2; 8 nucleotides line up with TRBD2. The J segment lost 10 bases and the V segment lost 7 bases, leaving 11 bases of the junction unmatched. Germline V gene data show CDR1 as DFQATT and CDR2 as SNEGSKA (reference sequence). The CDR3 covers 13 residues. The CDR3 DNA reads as TGCAGTGTCCCGGGGGGACTAGAGGAGGAGCTGTTTTTT. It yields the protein CSVPGGLEEELFF.